One and the same sample provided the 22 T cell receptor beta chains below, sequenced in a study of cytomegalovirus exposure and HLA in healthy donors. Primers for the PCR totalled 60 Vbeta and 13 Jbeta. Method: immunoSEQ multiplex PCR; TCRdb's copy keeps in-frame clones and lacks some. The sample records approximately 190,000 clones, about 90% being singletons. The specimen sequenced was PBMCs. These receptors were collected from a boy aged 2 to 9 in good health and CMV-seronegative.

The chain couples TRBV15 to TRBJ1-6, with 10 bases matching TRBD1. CDR3 size: 17 residues. The J segment lost 12 bases and the V segment lost 0 bases, leaving 11 bases of the junction unmatched. Germline lookup yields CDR1 LNHNV and CDR2 YYDKDF (reference sequence). The CDR3 reads CATSRDELGQGSLPLHF. The CDR3 nucleotides read TGTGCCACCAGCAGAGATGAGTTGGGACAGGGGTCCTTACCCCTCCACTTT.

The chain combines TRBV4-1 with TRBJ2-3; the D gene is possibly TRBD2 (5 bases). Trimming shortened V by 0 bases and J by 2 bases, and 9 bases separated the two germline ends. The CDR3 covers 15 residues. Germline CDR1 is MGHRA and CDR2 is YSYEKL. The CDR3 nucleotides are TGCGCCAGCAGCCAAGATGAGCGGTCCACAGATACGCAGTATTTT. Translating gives CASSQDERSTDTQYF.

The chain combines TRBV5-4 with TRBJ2-7, with 11 bases aligning to TRBD2. The CDR3 runs 19 residues. The ends lost 4 bases at V and 0 bases at J; junction bases unmatched: 15. Germline V gene sequence: CDR1 SGHNT, CDR2 YYREEE (reference sequence). The CDR3 DNA is TGTGCCAGCAGCGACCTGATGGGGACTAGCGGCCCCACCTCCTACGAGCAGTACTTC. Amino acid sequence: CASSDLMGTSGPTSYEQYF.

This chain uses TRBV5-1 with TRBJ2-1; 11 nucleotides line up with TRBD2. The CDR3 contains 18 residues. Unmatched junction bases numbered 10, after V lost 1 base and J lost 4 bases. Germline V lookup: CDR1 SGHRS, CDR2 YFSETQ. The CDR3 nucleotides read TGCGCCAGCAGCTTGATGTTTAGCGGGAGGGCCCAATACAATGAGCAGTTCTTC. Amino acids: CASSLMFSGRAQYNEQFF. The full variable domain, its missing parts supplied by reference TRBV5-1 and TRBJ2-1, is KAGVTQTPRYLIKTRGQQVTLSCSPISGHRSVSWYQQTPGQGLQFLFEYFSETQRNKGNFPGRFSGRQFSNSRSEMNVSTLELGDSALYLCASSLMFSGRAQYNEQFFGPGTRLTVL.

This clone was seen repeatedly, ten times or more. Other DNA sequences in the sample encode the same CDR3. The chain carries TRBV2 and TRBJ2-1; no reliable D call. V gave up 8 bases and J gave up 9 bases, with 8 bases separating them. From germline, CDR1 is SNHLY and CDR2 FYNNEI. The CDR3 totals 10 residues. The CDR3 spells CASGGSEQFF. CDR3 coding DNA: TGTGCCAGCGGCGGCAGTGAGCAGTTCTTC.

The chain is built from TRBV27 and TRBJ1-3, with a possible D match to TRBD1 (6 bases). Germline loops: CDR1 MNHEY, CDR2 SMNVEV (reference sequence). The ends were cut back, 4 bases at V and 0 bases at J, with 13 bases in the middle. This CDR3 is 16 amino acids long. The CDR3 bases are TGTGCCAGCAGTTCGTGGACAGAAGACTCTGGAAACACCATATATTTT. Residues: CASSSWTEDSGNTIYF.

This clone was seen a few times. The J gene is TRBJ2-5, the V gene TRBV7-9; tentatively, D is TRBD1 (7 bases). The ends were cut back, 3 bases at V and 5 bases at J, with 13 bases in the middle. This CDR3 has 14 residues. Looked up from germline, CDR1 is SEHNR and CDR2 is FQNEAQ (reference sequence). CDR3 amino acids: CASSFRGAGETQYF. The CDR3 region has the DNA TGTGCCAGCAGCTTCAGGGGGGCTGGGGAGACCCAGTACTTC.

The chain is built from TRBV7-9 and TRBJ2-5; 10 nucleotides agree with TRBD2. In germline, CDR1 is SEHNR, CDR2 FQNEAQ (reference sequence). Losses at the gene ends were 6 bases for V and 0 bases for J; bases not matched to a gene: 10. The CDR3 has 17 residues. Here the CDR3 DNA reads TGTGCCAGCAGTCAAGTACCTAGCGGGGGTCACCAAGAGACCCAGTACTTC. Protein sequence: CASSQVPSGGHQETQYF.

V is TRBV6-5 and J is TRBJ2-7; no firm D call. This CDR3 is built from 13 residues. V gave up 5 bases and J gave up 4 bases, with 12 bases separating them. Germline-derived CDR1 and CDR2 are MNHEY and SVGAGI. Here the CDR3 DNA reads TGTGCCAGCAGTGCGACCGGCGGTTACGAGCAGTACTTC. The encoded protein is CASSATGGYEQYF.

This clone was observed once. V and J are TRBV11-1 and TRBJ1-1, with D possibly TRBD1 on 6 matching bases. Trimming cost V 5 bases and J 6 bases, with 19 bases left between them. The CDR3 sequence is 15 residues long. Per germline, CDR1 SGHAT and CDR2 FQDESV (reference sequence). This CDR3 is CASSLRGASHAEAFF. As DNA, the CDR3 is TGTGCCAGCAGCCTCCGGGGGGCGTCCCACGCTGAAGCTTTCTTT.

As concerns this clone: The junction departs from germline at one end; a sequencing error may be responsible. The chain joins TRBV7-9 to TRBJ2-7, with D possibly matching TRBD1 (5 bases). The CDR3 contains 13 residues. Germline assignment: CDR1 SEHNR and CDR2 FQNEAQ (reference sequence). For the CDR3, the DNA is TGTTCCAGCAGCGCGACAGCCCCCTACGAGCAGTACTTC. Translating gives CSSSATAPYEQYF.

The chain joins TRBV6-1 to TRBJ1-4; TRBD1 agrees at 9 bases. This CDR3 comprises 14 residues. Trimming at V came to 7 bases and at J to 3 bases, leaving 3 bases not matched to a gene. Germline CDR1 MNHNS, CDR2 SASEGT. CDR3 residues: CASTTGGPNEKLFF. The CDR3 bases are TGTGCCAGCACAACAGGGGGCCCTAATGAAAAACTGTTTTTT.

This chain links TRBV7-9 with TRBJ1-1; D ambiguous. CDR1 SEHNR and CDR2 FQNEAQ come from the germline V gene (reference sequence). V was shortened by 5 bases and J by 10 bases, with 17 bases between the two germline ends. The CDR3 runs 13 residues. The CDR3 here is CASSATAGSGAFF. The DNA of the CDR3 is TGTGCCAGCAGCGCAACCGCGGGGTCGGGAGCTTTCTTT.

About this clone itself: The sample contains more than one DNA sequence encoding this CDR3. The gene calls are TRBV5-1 and TRBJ1-1, with TRBD1 as a possible D gene (6 bases). CDR3 length: 15 residues. Deletions cut 4 bases from V and 4 bases from J, with 17 bases between. Germline V gene lookup returns CDR1 SGHRS and CDR2 YFSETQ. The CDR3 loop reads CASSAPQGRSTEAFF. The CDR3 DNA is TGCGCCAGCAGCGCCCCGCAGGGGAGATCCACTGAAGCTTTCTTT.

The rearrangement uses TRBV28 and TRBJ1-1; 9 nucleotides line up with TRBD1. The CDR3 is 18 amino acids. The junction had 14 bases not matched to a gene; V was cut back by 6 bases and J by 0 bases. The germline CDR1 and CDR2 sequences are MDHEN and SYDVKM. The CDR3 DNA reads as TGTGCCAGCAGCACACACCACAGGGGGCGGGTAATGAACACTGAAGCTTTCTTT. Protein sequence: CASSTHHRGRVMNTEAFF.

The rearrangement links TRBV2 to TRBJ2-3; TRBD1 matches at 10 bases. The CDR3 is 18 amino acids. The V segment lost 2 bases and the J segment 2 bases; nucleotides outside the gene matches: 10. Germline CDR1 is SNHLY and CDR2 is FYNNEI. The CDR3 reads CASSETAGTGAITDTQYF. In nucleotides, the CDR3 is TGTGCCAGCAGTGAAACTGCCGGGACAGGGGCCATCACAGATACGCAGTATTTT.

The V and J genes are TRBV10-2 and TRBJ2-2; 8 bases agree with TRBD1. The CDR3 totals 13 residues. J lost 6 bases, V lost 8 bases, and 5 bases had no gene match. Per the germline V gene, CDR1 is WSHSY and CDR2 is SAAADI. The CDR3 coding sequence is TGCGCCAGCGGACAACAGGGGGCCGGGGAGCTGTTTTTT. This translates into CASGQQGAGELFF.

The chain combines TRBV7-3 with TRBJ2-5, with D unclear. The germline V gene encodes CDR1 SGHTA and CDR2 FQGTGA. V lost 0 bases, J lost 4 bases, and 6 bases lay in between. This CDR3 has 13 residues. This CDR3 reads CASSLTRLETQYF. CDR3 nucleotide sequence: TGTGCCAGCAGCTTAACGCGCTTAGAGACCCAGTACTTC.

A few counts support this clone. V is TRBV10-3 and J is TRBJ2-1; 14 nucleotides match TRBD2. V dropped 8 bases and J dropped 8; count of bases not matched to a gene: 2. The CDR3 loop spans 13 amino acids. The V gene's germline CDR1 is ENHRY and CDR2 SYGVKD. CDR3 coding DNA: TGTGCCATCGGACTAGCGGGGGGCGATGAGCAGTTCTTC. Its protein is CAIGLAGGDEQFF.

The chain recombines TRBV29-1 with TRBJ1-2, with 11 bases identical to TRBD1. The CDR3 consists of 14 residues. The V gene end was trimmed by 7 bases and the J gene end by 5 bases; junction bases not matched to a gene: 9. CDR1 SQVTM and CDR2 ANQGSEA come from the germline V gene. The CDR3 nucleotides are TGCAGCGCGGGGGGACAGGGGGTTAGTTATGGCTACACCTTC. Its protein product is CSAGGQGVSYGYTF.

Only one count was recorded for this clone. This sequence joins TRBV30 and TRBJ2-1, with D perhaps matching TRBD2 (5 bases). CDR3 length: 18 residues. Trimming removed 1 base from V and 0 bases from J, with 19 bases in between. CDR1 GTSNPN and CDR2 SVGIG come from the germline V gene (reference sequence). CDR3 in amino acids: CAWSGSVRTRGSYNEQFF. The CDR3 DNA reads TGTGCCTGGAGTGGATCGGTTAGGACTCGGGGCTCCTACAATGAGCAGTTCTTC.

J is TRBJ1-1 and V is TRBV5-1; weak D call: TRBD1 (6 bases). This CDR3 contains 13 residues. Germline CDR1 reads SGHRS; CDR2 reads YFSETQ. V was pared by 2 bases and J by 10 bases, with 15 bases between. CDR3 protein: CASSFGTQGRAFF. The CDR3 region has the DNA TGCGCCAGCAGCTTCGGAACCCAGGGGAGAGCTTTCTTT. Filled out from reference TRBV5-1 and TRBJ1-1, the complete variable domain reads KAGVTQTPRYLIKTRGQQVTLSCSPISGHRSVSWYQQTPGQGLQFLFEYFSETQRNKGNFPGRFSGRQFSNSRSEMNVSTLELGDSALYLCASSFGTQGRAFFGQGTRLTVV.